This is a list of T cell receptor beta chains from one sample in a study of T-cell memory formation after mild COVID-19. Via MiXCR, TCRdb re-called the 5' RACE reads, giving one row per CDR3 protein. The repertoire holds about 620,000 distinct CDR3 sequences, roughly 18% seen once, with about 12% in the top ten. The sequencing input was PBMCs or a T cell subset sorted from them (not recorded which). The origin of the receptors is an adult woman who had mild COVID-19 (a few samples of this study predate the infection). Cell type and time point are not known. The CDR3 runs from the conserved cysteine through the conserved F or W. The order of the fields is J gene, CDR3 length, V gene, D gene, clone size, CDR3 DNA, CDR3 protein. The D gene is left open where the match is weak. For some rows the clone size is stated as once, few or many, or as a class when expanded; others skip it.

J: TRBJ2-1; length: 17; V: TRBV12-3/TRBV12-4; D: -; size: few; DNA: TGTGCCAGCACCTTGGCCCCCCTCGTAGCACTCCTTGATGAGCAGTTCTTC; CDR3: CASTLAPLVALLDEQFF
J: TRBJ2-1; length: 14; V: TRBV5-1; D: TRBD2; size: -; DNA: TGCGCCAGCTTCAGCGGGGTGAACTACAATGAGCAGTTCTTC; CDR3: CASFSGVNYNEQFF
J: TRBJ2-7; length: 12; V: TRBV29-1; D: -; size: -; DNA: TGCAGCGTTTCCCTCAGCTCCTACGAGCAGTACTTC; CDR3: CSVSLSSYEQYF
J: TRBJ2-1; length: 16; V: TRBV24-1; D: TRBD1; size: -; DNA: TGTGCCACCAGTGAAGGAGGGACAGGGGACGGTTATGAGCAGTTCTTC; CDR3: CATSEGGTGDGYEQFF
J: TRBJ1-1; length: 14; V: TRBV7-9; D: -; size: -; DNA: TGTGCCAGCAGCTTAGAATGGGGGGGAACTGAAGCTTTCTTT; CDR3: CASSLEWGGTEAFF
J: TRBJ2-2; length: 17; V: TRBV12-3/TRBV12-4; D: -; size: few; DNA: TGTGCCAGCAGTTTAGCGCGGGTAGGGACGAACACCGGGGAGCTGTTTTTT; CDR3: CASSLARVGTNTGELFF
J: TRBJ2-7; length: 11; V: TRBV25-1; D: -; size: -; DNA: TGTGCCACCACGGGAGTAGGGGAGCAGTACTTC; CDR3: CATTGVGEQYF
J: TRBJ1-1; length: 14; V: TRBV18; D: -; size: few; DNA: TGTGCCAGCACTCCGGGACAACCGAACACTGAAGCTTTCTTT; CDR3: CASTPGQPNTEAFF
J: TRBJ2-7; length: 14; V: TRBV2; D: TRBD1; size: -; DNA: TGTGCCAGCAGCGAACAGGGACAGACCTACGAGCAGTACTTC; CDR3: CASSEQGQTYEQYF
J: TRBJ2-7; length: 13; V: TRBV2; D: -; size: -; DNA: TGTGCCAGCAGTGTAGATTCCTTCTACGAGCAGTACTTC; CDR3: CASSVDSFYEQYF
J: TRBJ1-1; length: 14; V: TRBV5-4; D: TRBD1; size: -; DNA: TGTGCCAGCAGTATAGGGGGCGAGAACACTGAAGCTTTCTTT; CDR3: CASSIGGENTEAFF
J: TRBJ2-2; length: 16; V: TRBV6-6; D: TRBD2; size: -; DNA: TGTGCCAGCAGTCCGCGGACTAGCGGGGGCCGCGGGGAGCTGTTTTTT; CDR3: CASSPRTSGGRGELFF
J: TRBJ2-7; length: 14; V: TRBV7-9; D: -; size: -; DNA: TGTGCCAGCAGCTTAGCCGGCCAGATCTACGAGCAGTACTTC; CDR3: CASSLAGQIYEQYF
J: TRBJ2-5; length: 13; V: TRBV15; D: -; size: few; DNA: TGTGCCACCTCGCTAAATAGAGGGGAGACCCAGTACTTC; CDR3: CATSLNRGETQYF
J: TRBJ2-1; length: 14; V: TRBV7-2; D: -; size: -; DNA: TGTGCCAGCAGCCAACGAGGGGTCAGGGATGAGCAGTTCTTC; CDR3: CASSQRGVRDEQFF
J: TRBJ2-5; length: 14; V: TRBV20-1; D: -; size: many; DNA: TGCAGTGCTAGGGTCTTCCTCTCCCAAGAGACCCAGTACTTC; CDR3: CSARVFLSQETQYF